Listed below are T cell receptor beta chains from one sample, sequenced in a study of beta chain features in type 1 diabetes. Here immunoSEQ multiplex PCR was the method, and the copy in TCRdb shows in-frame clones only, minus some. This sample has about 620,000 clones, with roughly a sixth found just once. What was sequenced was naive CD4+ T cells from blood. The receptors come from a man aged 18 to 29 in good health. The conserved cysteine and the conserved F or W are not part of the CDR3 here. Each record gives: D gene, V gene, CDR3 length, J gene, CDR3 protein. The D gene is left open where the match is weak.

D gene: -; V gene: TRBV18; CDR3 length: 13; J gene: TRBJ2-7; CDR3 protein: ASSPIRQSSYEQY
D gene: -; V gene: TRBV7-9; CDR3 length: 12; J gene: TRBJ2-7; CDR3 protein: ASSLALGAYEQY
D gene: -; V gene: TRBV5-4; CDR3 length: 11; J gene: TRBJ1-2; CDR3 protein: ASSPDRNYGYT
D gene: TRBD1; V gene: TRBV5-1; CDR3 length: 12; J gene: TRBJ2-5; CDR3 protein: ASSPGQAKETQY
D gene: TRBD2; V gene: TRBV10-3; CDR3 length: 14; J gene: TRBJ2-3; CDR3 protein: AIGERLASSTDTQY
D gene: -; V gene: TRBV27; CDR3 length: 10; J gene: TRBJ1-2; CDR3 protein: ASSLQFIPRV
D gene: TRBD2; V gene: TRBV10-3; CDR3 length: 13; J gene: TRBJ2-2; CDR3 protein: ATLPGLAQTGELF
D gene: -; V gene: TRBV30; CDR3 length: 9; J gene: TRBJ2-4; CDR3 protein: AWTSKNIQY
D gene: TRBD1; V gene: TRBV28; CDR3 length: 9; J gene: TRBJ1-4; CDR3 protein: ASSGIGRGN
D gene: -; V gene: TRBV28; CDR3 length: 10; J gene: TRBJ1-2; CDR3 protein: ASSFPLYGYT
D gene: -; V gene: TRBV2; CDR3 length: 9; J gene: TRBJ1-5; CDR3 protein: ASGVNQPQH
D gene: -; V gene: TRBV18; CDR3 length: 14; J gene: TRBJ2-7; CDR3 protein: ASSPRAGTGTYEQY
D gene: TRBD2; V gene: TRBV27; CDR3 length: 10; J gene: TRBJ2-3; CDR3 protein: ASSLAGDTQY
D gene: -; V gene: TRBV7-2; CDR3 length: 14; J gene: TRBJ2-3; CDR3 protein: ASSLAQTDWGDTQY
D gene: TRBD2; V gene: TRBV9; CDR3 length: 15; J gene: TRBJ2-1; CDR3 protein: ASSVEGTSLSYNEQF
D gene: -; V gene: TRBV5-4; CDR3 length: 15; J gene: TRBJ2-1; CDR3 protein: ASSPSGQSRVYNEQF
D gene: -; V gene: TRBV7-9; CDR3 length: 11; J gene: TRBJ1-1; CDR3 protein: ASSRQENTEAF
D gene: -; V gene: TRBV6-5; CDR3 length: 13; J gene: TRBJ2-7; CDR3 protein: ASSTYREPNYEQY
D gene: -; V gene: TRBV9; CDR3 length: 14; J gene: TRBJ2-5; CDR3 protein: ASSVSLVMGKGTQY
D gene: TRBD2; V gene: TRBV14; CDR3 length: 14; J gene: TRBJ2-1; CDR3 protein: ASSGPGLAGLNEQF
D gene: -; V gene: TRBV9; CDR3 length: 13; J gene: TRBJ2-7; CDR3 protein: ASSVQGGTPYEQY
D gene: TRBD1; V gene: TRBV25-1; CDR3 length: 12; J gene: TRBJ1-2; CDR3 protein: ASKTGKGFYGYT
D gene: TRBD1; V gene: TRBV4-1; CDR3 length: 13; J gene: TRBJ1-4; CDR3 protein: ASSQPGQVNEKLF
D gene: TRBD1; V gene: TRBV5-4; CDR3 length: 12; J gene: TRBJ2-5; CDR3 protein: ASSLGQGERTQY
D gene: -; V gene: TRBV29-1; CDR3 length: 13; J gene: TRBJ1-2; CDR3 protein: SVLDLRGANYGYT
D gene: -; V gene: TRBV28; CDR3 length: 13; J gene: TRBJ1-2; CDR3 protein: ASRLLGGIVYGYT
D gene: -; V gene: TRBV5-1; CDR3 length: 14; J gene: TRBJ2-1; CDR3 protein: ASSLVRGALYNEQF
D gene: -; V gene: TRBV7-6; CDR3 length: 11; J gene: TRBJ2-5; CDR3 protein: ASSLGVGETQY
D gene: -; V gene: TRBV7-2; CDR3 length: 13; J gene: TRBJ2-1; CDR3 protein: ASRSEGSIGGKQF
D gene: -; V gene: TRBV7-9; CDR3 length: 13; J gene: TRBJ2-5; CDR3 protein: ASSLERLAGETQY
D gene: TRBD1; V gene: TRBV5-4; CDR3 length: 13; J gene: TRBJ1-2; CDR3 protein: AGTAGTGDYYGYT
D gene: TRBD1; V gene: TRBV10-3; CDR3 length: 12; J gene: TRBJ2-7; CDR3 protein: AISTGQGSYEQY
D gene: TRBD1; V gene: TRBV14; CDR3 length: 13; J gene: TRBJ2-7; CDR3 protein: ASSYGQVFSYEQY
D gene: -; V gene: TRBV20-1; CDR3 length: 9; J gene: TRBJ1-1; CDR3 protein: SARPHTEAF
D gene: -; V gene: TRBV27; CDR3 length: 16; J gene: TRBJ1-4; CDR3 protein: ASTPSWRLAAHNEKLF
D gene: -; V gene: TRBV20-1; CDR3 length: 9; J gene: TRBJ2-5; CDR3 protein: SALHSPPAY
D gene: -; V gene: TRBV29-1; CDR3 length: 12; J gene: TRBJ1-2; CDR3 protein: SVDVRGPRYGYT
D gene: -; V gene: TRBV19; CDR3 length: 14; J gene: TRBJ2-7; CDR3 protein: ASSIRFGDKFYEQY